These 20 T cell receptor beta chains were sequenced from one sample in a study of blood T cell repertoires in COVID-19. Assay used: immunoSEQ multiplex PCR; TCRdb lists only in-frame clones, some missing. In the table there are 150,000 to 200,000 clones, approximately 80% of which are singletons. Sequenced material: peripheral blood. Receptors originate from a woman aged 80 or over with COVID-19, enrolled during active disease.

The chain has TRBV30 and TRBJ1-6; D is unresolved. With 0 bases removed from V and 10 bases from J, the gap between germline ends came to 13 bases. The CDR3 has 14 residues. Looked up from germline, CDR1 is GTSNPN and CDR2 is SVGIG (reference sequence). This CDR3 reads CAWSVLRCRSPLHF. CDR3 sequence (DNA): TGTGCCTGGAGTGTACTCCGGTGTCGGTCACCCCTCCACTTT.

The chain uses TRBV5-5 and TRBJ2-5; perhaps TRBD1 as D (6 bases). The CDR3 length is 14 residues. The V gene's germline CDR1 is SGHKS and CDR2 YYEKEE (reference sequence). V lost 4 bases, J lost 1 base, and 11 bases lay in between. CDR3 bases: TGTGCCAGCAGCGAGCAAGGGGGCCAAGAGACCCAGTACTTC. Translating it yields CASSEQGGQETQYF. Full variable domain (remainder filled in from reference TRBV5-5 and TRBJ2-5): DAGVTQSPTHLIKTRGQQVTLRCSPISGHKSVSWYQQVLGQGPQFIFQYYEKEERGRGNFPDRFSARQFPNYSSELNVNALLLGDSALYLCASSEQGGQETQYFGPGTRLLVL.

This sequence joins TRBV2 and TRBJ1-1, with a tentative D call TRBD1 (5 bases). The germline CDR1 and CDR2 sequences are SNHLY and FYNNEI. This CDR3 has 12 amino acids. V lost 6 bases, J lost 6 bases, and 11 bases lay in between. The CDR3 loop reads CASRGEGAEAFF. The CDR3 bases are TGTGCCAGCAGGGGGGAGGGAGCTGAAGCTTTCTTT.

The chain joins TRBV5-1 to TRBJ1-1; D might be TRBD1 (5 bases). From germline, CDR1 is SGHRS and CDR2 YFSETQ. CDR3 length equals 12 residues. V was shortened by 2 bases and J by 8 bases, with 10 bases between the two germline ends. The CDR3 DNA reads as TGCGCCAGCAGCTTCCAGCAGGGAGAAGCTTTCTTT. It is translated as CASSFQQGEAFF.

This chain joins TRBV5-8 and TRBJ2-7; D may be TRBD2 (5 bases). Germline V gene sequence: CDR1 SGHTS, CDR2 YDEGEE. The CDR3 has 13 residues. V gave up 4 bases and J gave up 6 bases, with 14 bases separating them. The CDR3 nucleotides are TGTGCCAGCAGCCCAGGACTCTTCGCCGAGCAGTACTTC. It yields the protein CASSPGLFAEQYF.

This clone was counted between two and nine times. V gene TRBV2 combines with J gene TRBJ1-6; D call uncertain. V lost 0 bases to trimming and J lost 6 bases, with 6 bases between them. This CDR3 is 14 amino acids long. The V gene's germline CDR1 is SNHLY and CDR2 FYNNEI. CDR3 amino acids: CASSEARSNSPLHF. As DNA, the CDR3 is TGTGCCAGCAGTGAAGCTCGGTCTAATTCACCCCTCCACTTT.

This chain links TRBV18 with TRBJ1-4, with 7 bases identical to TRBD1. V gave up 5 bases and J gave up 13 bases; unmatched junction bases: 16. The V gene's germline CDR1 is KGHSH and CDR2 LQKENI. The CDR3 extends over 15 amino acids. The DNA for the CDR3 is TGTGCCAGCTCAGTCGCAGGGGGATCACGGGCGAGACTGTTTTTT. Protein product: CASSVAGGSRARLFF.

CDR3 bases: TGTGCCAGCAGCCAAGTGTCTGAGGAGGCTGAAGCTTTCTTT. This translates into CASSQVSEEAEAFF. The rearrangement uses TRBV4-2 and TRBJ1-1; D gene ambiguous. Germline V CDR1 and CDR2: LGHNA, YNFKEQ. V dropped 1 base and J dropped 6 bases, with 12 bases sitting between them. This CDR3 has 14 residues.

The gene calls are TRBV5-4 and TRBJ2-5; TRBD2 matches 10 bases. Germline trimming cut 4 bases from V and 2 bases from J; bases unmatched to any gene: 2. The CDR3 is made up of 14 amino acids. Germline lookup yields CDR1 SGHNT and CDR2 YYREEE (reference sequence). In nucleotides, the CDR3 is TGTGCCAGCAGCCTGGGACTAGCGCAAGAGACCCAGTACTTC. It encodes CASSLGLAQETQYF.

This chain links TRBV11-2 with TRBJ1-1, with D perhaps matching TRBD1 (6 bases). V lost 0 bases to trimming and J lost 5 bases, with 13 bases between them. This CDR3 comprises 15 residues. The germline gives CDR1 SGHAT, CDR2 FQNNGV. The CDR3 sequence: CASSLESSGVTEAFF. CDR3 nucleotides: TGTGCCAGCAGCTTAGAGTCCTCAGGGGTTACTGAAGCTTTCTTT.

The chain employs TRBV4-1 and TRBJ1-2; D remains unclear. The CDR3 covers 14 residues. The V and J ends lost 2 bases and 4 bases respectively, with 11 bases between them. Germline-derived CDR1 and CDR2 are MGHRA and YSYEKL. The DNA for the CDR3 is TGCGCCAGCAGCCAAACCGGACTGACCTATGGCTACACCTTC. Its translation: CASSQTGLTYGYTF.

The chain has TRBV19 and TRBJ1-1, with 7 bases lining up with TRBD1. This CDR3 is 13 amino acids long. CDR1 and CDR2 (germline): LNHDA, SQIVND (reference sequence). After removal of 7 bases from V and 4 bases from J, the junction contained 6 bases not matched to a gene. CDR3 region: CASNHRGVTEAFF. The CDR3 DNA sequence: TGTGCCAGTAACCACAGGGGAGTCACTGAAGCTTTCTTT.

The rearrangement links TRBV11-3 to TRBJ1-5; D not certain. The CDR3 sequence is 14 residues long. The V gene's germline CDR1 is SGHNT and CDR2 YENEEA. Trimming stripped 6 bases from V and 5 bases from J, with 14 bases between. Written as DNA, the CDR3 is TGTGCCAGCAGTATCCGGGTTTCCGATCAGCCCCAGCATTTT. It translates to CASSIRVSDQPQHF. Full variable domain (remainder filled in from reference TRBV11-3 and TRBJ1-5): EAGVVQSPRYKIIEKKQPVAFWCNPISGHNTLYWYLQNLGQGPELLIRYENEEAVDDSQLPKDRFSAERLKGVDSTLKIQPAELGDSAVYLCASSIRVSDQPQHFGDGTRLSIL.

This clone was detected once. The chain employs TRBV6-4 and TRBJ2-3; D may be TRBD1 (6 bases). The germline V and J ends were trimmed by 6 bases and 10 bases, with 11 bases remaining between them. The germline gives CDR1 MRHNA, CDR2 SNTAGT. CDR3 length: 11 amino acids. CDR3 in DNA: TGTGCCAGCAGGGACAGCCAAGCGCAGTATTTT. It yields the protein CASRDSQAQYF.

The rearrangement links TRBV7-9 to TRBJ1-3, with D hard to call. Germline V lookup: CDR1 SEHNR, CDR2 FQNEAQ (reference sequence). The V and J ends lost 1 base and 6 bases respectively, with 7 bases between them. This CDR3 has 13 amino acids. CDR3 coding DNA: TGTGCCAGCAGCTTAGGAGGGCAAAACACCATATATTTT. Translation gives CASSLGGQNTIYF.

The chain combines TRBV10-3 with TRBJ1-6, with 8 bases matching TRBD1. The CDR3 length is 14 residues. With V trimmed by 4 bases and J by 7 bases, 3 bases remained unmatched. Looked up from germline, CDR1 is ENHRY and CDR2 is SYGVKD. Here the CDR3 reads CAISVGQVNSPLHF. The CDR3 DNA reads as TGTGCCATCAGTGTGGGACAGGTCAATTCACCCCTCCACTTT.

The chain joins TRBV4-2 to TRBJ1-1, with a possible D match to TRBD1 (5 bases). The germline V and J ends were trimmed by 8 bases and 8 bases, with 15 bases remaining between them. The CDR3 is made up of 12 amino acids. Germline V CDR1 and CDR2: LGHNA, YNFKEQ. The CDR3 DNA sequence: TGTGCCAGCGGCGCAGGACGGACAGAAGCTTTCTTT. This encodes CASGAGRTEAFF.

Details on this clone: Sequence at one end of the junction differs from germline and may be a read error. The gene calls are TRBV7-7 and TRBJ2-5; TRBD1 matches 8 bases. This CDR3 is built from 15 residues. CDR1 SSHAT and CDR2 FNYEAQ come from the germline V gene (reference sequence). The CDR3 sequence: CASSNTRGLVETQYF. The CDR3 DNA reads TGTGCTAGCAGCAACACCAGGGGGCTGGTTGAGACCCAGTACTTC.

This chain links TRBV7-2 with TRBJ2-7, with TRBD1 identical over 9 bases. Per the germline V gene, CDR1 is SGHTA and CDR2 is FQGNSA. This CDR3 has 15 residues. With 5 bases clipped from V and 2 bases from J, the junction kept 7 bases outside the gene matches. CDR3 coding DNA: TGTGCCAGCAGCCCCTCCGGGACAGGGACCTACGAGCAGTACTTC. It codes for CASSPSGTGTYEQYF.

CDR3 sequence reads: CASSPGGDRANIQYF. The CDR3 DNA reads TGTGCCAGCTCTCCTGGGGGGGACAGGGCGAACATTCAGTACTTC. The J gene is TRBJ2-4, the V gene TRBV25-1; 9 bases line up with TRBD1. Per the germline V gene, CDR1 is MGHDK and CDR2 is SYGVNS. The CDR3 contains 15 residues. The junction had 12 bases not matched to a gene; V was cut back by 8 bases and J by 7 bases.